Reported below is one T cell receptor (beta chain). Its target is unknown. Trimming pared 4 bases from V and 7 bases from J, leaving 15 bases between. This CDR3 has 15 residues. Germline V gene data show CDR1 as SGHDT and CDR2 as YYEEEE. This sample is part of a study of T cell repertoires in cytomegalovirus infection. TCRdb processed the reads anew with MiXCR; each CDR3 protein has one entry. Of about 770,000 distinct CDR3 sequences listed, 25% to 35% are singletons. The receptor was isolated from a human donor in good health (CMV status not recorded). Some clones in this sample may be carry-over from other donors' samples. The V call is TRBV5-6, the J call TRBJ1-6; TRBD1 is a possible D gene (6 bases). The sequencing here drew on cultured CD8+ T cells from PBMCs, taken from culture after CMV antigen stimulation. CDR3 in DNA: TGTGCCAGCAGCGGTCGGGGGGCGAAGAATTCACCCCTCCACTTT. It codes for CASSGRGAKNSPLHF.